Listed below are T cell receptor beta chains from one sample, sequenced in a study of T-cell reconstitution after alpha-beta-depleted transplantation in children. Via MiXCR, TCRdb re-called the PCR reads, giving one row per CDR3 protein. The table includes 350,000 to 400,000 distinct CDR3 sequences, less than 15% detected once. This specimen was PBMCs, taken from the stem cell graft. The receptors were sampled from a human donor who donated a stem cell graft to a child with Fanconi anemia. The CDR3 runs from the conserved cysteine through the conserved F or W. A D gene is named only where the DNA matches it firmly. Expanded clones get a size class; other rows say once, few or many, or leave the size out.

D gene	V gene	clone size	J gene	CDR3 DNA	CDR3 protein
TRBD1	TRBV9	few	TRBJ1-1	TGTGCCAGCAGCGCAACAGGGGAATCAGATGAAGCTTTCTTT	CASSATGESDEAFF
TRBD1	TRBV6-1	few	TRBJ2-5	TGTGCCAGCAGTGAGAGACAGGGTCGAGGCTTGCAAGGGACCCAGTACTTC	CASSERQGRGLQGTQYF
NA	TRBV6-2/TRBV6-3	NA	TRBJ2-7	TGTGCCAGCAGTTACCCGGAGCGTTCCGGCGAGCAGTACTTC	CASSYPERSGEQYF
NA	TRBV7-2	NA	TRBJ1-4	TGTGCCAGCAGCTTATTAGGGGTTCCTGAGAGAAAACTGTTTTTT	CASSLLGVPERKLFF
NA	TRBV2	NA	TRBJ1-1	TGTGCCAGCAGTGAAGACGGGCCCACTTACACTGAAGCTTTCTTT	CASSEDGPTYTEAFF
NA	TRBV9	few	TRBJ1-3	TGTGCCAGCAGCGTCGGCCGTATAAACTCTGGAAACACCATATATTTT	CASSVGRINSGNTIYF
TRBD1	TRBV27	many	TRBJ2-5	TGTGCCAGCAGTCCCGACAGGGTGGGGGAGACCCAGTACTTC	CASSPDRVGETQYF
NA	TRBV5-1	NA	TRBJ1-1	TGCGCCAGCAGCTTGGTGCCGGGTTTTACGGACACTGAAGCTTTCTTT	CASSLVPGFTDTEAFF
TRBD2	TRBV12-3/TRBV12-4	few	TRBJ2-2	TGTGCCAGCAGAGTAGCGGGGGGGCCTATCGGGGAGCTGTTTTTT	CASRVAGGPIGELFF
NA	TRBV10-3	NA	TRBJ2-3	TGTGCCATCACGGTCTATCCCCGGGGCACAGATACGCAGTATTTT	CAITVYPRGTDTQYF
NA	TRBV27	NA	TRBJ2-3	TGTGCCAGCAGACAGTACGGATCTAGCAAAGATACGCAGTATTTT	CASRQYGSSKDTQYF
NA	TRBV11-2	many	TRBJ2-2	TGTGCCAGCAGCTTAGACTGGGCAGGGGATTCGAACACCGGGGAGCTGTTTTTT	CASSLDWAGDSNTGELFF
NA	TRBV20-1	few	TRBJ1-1	TGCAGTGCTAGAAGTCCCCCGGGAACGAACACTGAAGCTTTCTTT	CSARSPPGTNTEAFF
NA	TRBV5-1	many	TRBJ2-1	TGCGCCAGCAGTTTTGGCCGGGATGAGCAGTTCTTC	CASSFGRDEQFF
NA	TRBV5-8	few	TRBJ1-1	TGTGCCAGCCTTAGCACAGGGTTGGGCACTGAAGCTTTCTTT	CASLSTGLGTEAFF
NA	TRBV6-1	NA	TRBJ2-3	TGTGCCAGCAGTGAGAGGAGGGGGCCGAGTGTAGATACGCAGTATTTT	CASSERRGPSVDTQYF
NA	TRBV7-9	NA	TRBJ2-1	TGTGCCAGCAGCACCGAAGTCAGATACGAGGAGCAGTTCTTC	CASSTEVRYEEQFF
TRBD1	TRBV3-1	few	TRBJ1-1	TGTGCCAGCAGCCCACGAGGGAGGGGGCTGAACACTGAAGCTTTCTTT	CASSPRGRGLNTEAFF
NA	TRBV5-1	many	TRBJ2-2	TGCGCCAGCAGCGCGTTGGACGGAAACACCGGGGAGCTGTTTTTT	CASSALDGNTGELFF
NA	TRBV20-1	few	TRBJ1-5	TGCAGTGCTATTTATTCGGGCAGGGGCAATCAGCCCCAGCATTTT	CSAIYSGRGNQPQHF
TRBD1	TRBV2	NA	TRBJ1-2	TGTGCCAGCTGGCATTCCACAGGGGGCCTAAACTATGGCTACACCTTC	CASWHSTGGLNYGYTF
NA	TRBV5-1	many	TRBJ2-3	TGCGCCAGCAGCTTGGATAACACAGATACGCAGTATTTT	CASSLDNTDTQYF
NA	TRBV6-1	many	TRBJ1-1	TGTGCCAGCAGTGAAGGGGGCACTGAAGCTTTCTTT	CASSEGGTEAFF